In this sample, the clone carrying this T cell receptor beta chain turned up a few times. The data stem from a study of blood T cell repertoires in COVID-19. On the study more broadly: COVID-19 samples collected from the United States, Italy and Spain covered acute and convalescent phases. The analysed material was cDNA or gDNA that came from T cells, B-cell-depleted T cells, or PBMCs.

Authors' methods: The authors estimated nucleated cell counts from reference gene primer amplification. The method was immunoSEQ multiplex PCR; TCRdb's version includes in-frame clones alone and lacks a portion of them. D and trimming come from the DNA, and the V and J calls and clone size come from that table. Of 150,000 to 200,000 clones listed, around nine tenths are singletons. This CDR3 comprises 16 residues. Material for sequencing was peripheral blood. The source of this sequence is a man in his 70s with active or convalescent COVID-19. V and J are TRBV12-2 and TRBJ2-1; the table's TRBD2 call for D was not verified on the DNA. TRBV12-2 is a recognized pseudogene. The CDR3 DNA is TGTGCAAGTCGCCCACGACAGACTAGCTCCTACAATGAGCAGTTCTTC. This translates into CASRPRQTSSYNEQFF.